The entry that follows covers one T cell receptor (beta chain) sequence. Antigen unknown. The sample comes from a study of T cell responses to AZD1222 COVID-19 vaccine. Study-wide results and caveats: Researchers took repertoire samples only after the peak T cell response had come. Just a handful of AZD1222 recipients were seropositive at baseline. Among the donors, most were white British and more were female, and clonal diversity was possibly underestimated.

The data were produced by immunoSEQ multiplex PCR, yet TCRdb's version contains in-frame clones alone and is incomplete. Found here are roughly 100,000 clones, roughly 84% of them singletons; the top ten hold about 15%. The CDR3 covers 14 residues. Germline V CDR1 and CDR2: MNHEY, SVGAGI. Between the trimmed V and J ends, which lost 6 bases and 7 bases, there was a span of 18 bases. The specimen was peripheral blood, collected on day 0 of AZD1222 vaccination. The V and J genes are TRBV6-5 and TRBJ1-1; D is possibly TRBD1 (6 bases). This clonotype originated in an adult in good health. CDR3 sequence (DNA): TGTGCCAGCAGCTATATTCGGAGGGGGGGTGAAGCTTTCTTT. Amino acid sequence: CASSYIRRGGEAFF.